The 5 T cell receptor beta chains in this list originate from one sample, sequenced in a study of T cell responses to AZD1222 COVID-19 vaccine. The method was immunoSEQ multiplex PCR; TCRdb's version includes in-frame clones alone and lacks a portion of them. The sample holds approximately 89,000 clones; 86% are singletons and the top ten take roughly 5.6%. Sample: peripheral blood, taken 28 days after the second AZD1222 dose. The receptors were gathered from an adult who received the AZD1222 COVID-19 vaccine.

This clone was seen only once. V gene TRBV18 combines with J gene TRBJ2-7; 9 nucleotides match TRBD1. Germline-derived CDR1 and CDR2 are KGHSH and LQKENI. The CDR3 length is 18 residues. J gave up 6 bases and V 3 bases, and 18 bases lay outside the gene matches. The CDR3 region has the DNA TGTGCCAGCTCACCCACCGGGGCGCACCGGGACAGGGTTCTCGAGCAGTACTTC. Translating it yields CASSPTGAHRDRVLEQYF.

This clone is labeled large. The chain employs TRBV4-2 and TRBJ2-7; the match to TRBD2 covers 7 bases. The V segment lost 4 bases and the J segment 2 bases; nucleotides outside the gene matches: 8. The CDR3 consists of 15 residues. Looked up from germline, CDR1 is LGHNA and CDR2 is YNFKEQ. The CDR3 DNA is TGTGCCAGCAGCCCTACTAGCGTCCCGCCCTACGAGCAGTACTTC. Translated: CASSPTSVPPYEQYF.

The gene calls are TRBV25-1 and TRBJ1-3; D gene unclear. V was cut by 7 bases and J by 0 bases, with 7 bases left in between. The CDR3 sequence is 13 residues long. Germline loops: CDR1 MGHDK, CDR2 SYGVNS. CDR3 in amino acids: CASTGYSGNTIYF. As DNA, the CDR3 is TGTGCCAGCACAGGCTACTCTGGAAACACCATATATTTT.

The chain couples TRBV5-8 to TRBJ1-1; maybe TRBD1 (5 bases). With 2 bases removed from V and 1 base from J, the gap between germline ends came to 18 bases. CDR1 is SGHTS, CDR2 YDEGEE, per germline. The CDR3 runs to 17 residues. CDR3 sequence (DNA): TGTGCCAGCAGCTTAGGGGTGTCTTGGGGACGGAACACTGAAGCTTTCTTT. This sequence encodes CASSLGVSWGRNTEAFF.

Here the CDR3 reads CASSIRESSGEQYF. Here the CDR3 DNA reads TGTGCCAGTAGTATAAGGGAGTCCTCAGGGGAGCAGTACTTC. The rearrangement uses TRBV19 and TRBJ2-7; D is perhaps TRBD1 or TRBD2 (5 bases each). The CDR3 spans 14 residues. Trimming removed 2 bases at V and 7 bases at J, with 15 bases between. Germline CDR1 reads LNHDA; CDR2 reads SQIVND (reference sequence).